What follows are 7 T cell receptor beta chains derived from one specimen sequenced in a study of blood T cell repertoires in COVID-19. Assay: immunoSEQ multiplex PCR; the TCRdb copy retains only in-frame clones and omits some. The data contain about 380,000 clones, about 80% of them seen just once; the ten biggest clones take up about 1%. Sequenced sample: peripheral blood. Every receptor here comes from a human donor with acute or convalescent COVID-19. The donor label of this sample is uncertain.

This chain links TRBV5-1 with TRBJ2-1; D possibly corresponds to TRBD1 (6 bases). Germline V lookup: CDR1 SGHRS, CDR2 YFSETQ. The V gene lost 4 bases and the J gene lost 7 bases, with 24 bases spanning the gap. This CDR3 has 17 amino acids. This CDR3 is CASSHFGQTQTNNEQFF. The CDR3 DNA reads as TGCGCCAGCAGCCACTTCGGACAGACACAGACCAATAATGAGCAGTTCTTC.

This chain joins TRBV11-1 and TRBJ2-2; D is uncertain. Trimming took 3 bases from V and 2 from J, leaving 10 bases between them. Germline-derived CDR1 and CDR2 are SGHAT and FQDESV (reference sequence). The CDR3 is made up of 15 amino acids. The CDR3: CASSLNTVNTGELFF. DNA for the CDR3: TGTGCCAGCAGCTTGAACACCGTAAACACCGGGGAGCTGTTTTTT.

The chain links TRBV2 to TRBJ2-1; D might be TRBD2 (5 bases). Germline assignment: CDR1 SNHLY and CDR2 FYNNEI. V shed 4 bases and J shed 6 bases, with 16 bases lying between them. CDR3 length: 15 residues. The CDR3 nucleotides are TGTGCCAGCAGTGTTAGACTCACGGGAAGCAATGAGCAGTTCTTC. Amino acids: CASSVRLTGSNEQFF.

This rearrangement joins TRBV2 to TRBJ1-1, with D possibly being TRBD1 (6 bases). The germline V gene encodes CDR1 SNHLY and CDR2 FYNNEI. CDR3 size: 13 residues. V gave up 2 bases and J gave up 8 bases, with 12 bases separating them. The DNA for the CDR3 is TGTGCCAGCAGTGAAACAGGGATGAGGGAAGCTTTCTTT. It translates to CASSETGMREAFF.

The chain employs TRBV5-5 and TRBJ2-1, with 10 positions matching TRBD2. This CDR3 is 15 amino acids long. Trimming took 2 bases from V and 9 from J; bases not matched to a gene: 8. Germline CDR1 reads SGHKS; CDR2 reads YYEKEE (reference sequence). The CDR3 nucleotides read TGTGCCAGCAGCTTTGGACTAGCGGCTACAATTGAGCAGTTCTTC. It translates to CASSFGLAATIEQFF.

The CDR3 DNA is TGTGCCAGCAGCCCAGGGTTCTGCGGCTACACCTTC. Translated: CASSPGFCGYTF. The gene calls are TRBV7-7 and TRBJ1-2, with TRBD1 as a possible D gene (5 bases). CDR1 SSHAT and CDR2 FNYEAQ come from the germline V gene (reference sequence). This CDR3 comprises 12 residues. Trimming removed 5 bases at V and 8 bases at J, with 12 bases between.

The chain uses TRBV2 and TRBJ1-1; D is unclear. The V end lost 7 bases, the J end lost 1 base, and 10 bases lay between the germline ends. The V gene's germline CDR1 is SNHLY and CDR2 FYNNEI. The CDR3 sequence is 13 residues long. The CDR3 protein is CASKGDGNTEAFF. The CDR3 DNA is TGTGCCAGCAAGGGAGACGGGAACACTGAAGCTTTCTTT.